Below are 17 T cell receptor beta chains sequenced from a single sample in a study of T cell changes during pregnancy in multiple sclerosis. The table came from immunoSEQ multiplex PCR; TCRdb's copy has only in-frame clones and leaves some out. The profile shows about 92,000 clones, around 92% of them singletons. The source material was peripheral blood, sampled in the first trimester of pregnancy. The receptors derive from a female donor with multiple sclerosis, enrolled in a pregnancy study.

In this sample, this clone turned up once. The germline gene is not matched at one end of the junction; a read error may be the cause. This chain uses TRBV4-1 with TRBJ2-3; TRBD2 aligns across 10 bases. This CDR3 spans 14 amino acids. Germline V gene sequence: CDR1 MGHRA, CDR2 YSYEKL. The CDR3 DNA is TGCGCCAGCAGGGCTAGCGGGAGCATAGATACGCAGTATTTT. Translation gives CASRASGSIDTQYF.

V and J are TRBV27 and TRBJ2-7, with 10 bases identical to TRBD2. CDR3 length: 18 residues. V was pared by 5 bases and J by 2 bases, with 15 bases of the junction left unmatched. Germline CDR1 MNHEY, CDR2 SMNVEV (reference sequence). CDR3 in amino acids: CASSPYNPGLAFPYEQYF. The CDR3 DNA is TGTGCCAGCAGTCCTTATAATCCGGGACTAGCGTTCCCCTACGAGCAGTACTTC.

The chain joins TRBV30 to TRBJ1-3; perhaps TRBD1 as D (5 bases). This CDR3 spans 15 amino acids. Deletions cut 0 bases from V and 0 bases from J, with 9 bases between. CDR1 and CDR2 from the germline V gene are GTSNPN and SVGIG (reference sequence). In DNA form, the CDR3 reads TGTGCCTGGAGTGTGACAGACTTCTCTGGAAACACCATATATTTT. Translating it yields CAWSVTDFSGNTIYF.

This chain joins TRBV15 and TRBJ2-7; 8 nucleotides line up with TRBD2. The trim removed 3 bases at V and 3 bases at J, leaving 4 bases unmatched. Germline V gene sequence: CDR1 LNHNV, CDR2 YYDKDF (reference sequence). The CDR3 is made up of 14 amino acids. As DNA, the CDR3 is TGTGCCACCAGCAGTAGCGGGAACTACTACGAGCAGTACTTC. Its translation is CATSSSGNYYEQYF. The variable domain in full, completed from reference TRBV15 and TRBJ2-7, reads DAMVIQNPRYQVTQFGKPVTLSCSQTLNHNVMYWYQQKSSQAPKLLFHYYDKDFNNEADTPDNFQSRRPNTSFCFLDIRSPGLGDTAMYLCATSSSGNYYEQYFGPGTRLTVT.

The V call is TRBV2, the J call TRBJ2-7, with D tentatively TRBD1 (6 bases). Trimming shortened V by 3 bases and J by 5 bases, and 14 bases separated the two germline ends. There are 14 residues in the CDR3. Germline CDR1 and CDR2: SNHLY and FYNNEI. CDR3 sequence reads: CASSDQGMSHEQYF. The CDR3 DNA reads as TGTGCCAGCAGTGACCAGGGGATGTCCCACGAGCAGTACTTC.

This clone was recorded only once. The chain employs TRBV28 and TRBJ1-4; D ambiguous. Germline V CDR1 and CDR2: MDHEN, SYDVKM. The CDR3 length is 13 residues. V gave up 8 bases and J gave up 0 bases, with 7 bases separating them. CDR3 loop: CASATATNEKLFF. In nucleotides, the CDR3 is TGTGCCAGCGCGACTGCAACTAATGAAAAACTGTTTTTT.

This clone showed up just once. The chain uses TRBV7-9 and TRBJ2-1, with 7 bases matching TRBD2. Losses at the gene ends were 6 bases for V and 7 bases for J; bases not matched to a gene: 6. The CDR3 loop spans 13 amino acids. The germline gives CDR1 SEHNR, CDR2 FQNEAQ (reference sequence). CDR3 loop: CASRGSGGNEQFF. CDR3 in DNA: TGTGCCAGCAGGGGATCGGGGGGTAATGAGCAGTTCTTC.

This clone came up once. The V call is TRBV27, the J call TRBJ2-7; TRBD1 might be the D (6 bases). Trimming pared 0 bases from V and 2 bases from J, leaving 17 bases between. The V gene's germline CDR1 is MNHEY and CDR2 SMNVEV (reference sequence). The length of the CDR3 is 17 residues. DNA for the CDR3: TGTGCCAGCAGTTTATCGATAGGGGACATGGTGGCCTACGAGCAGTACTTC. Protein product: CASSLSIGDMVAYEQYF.

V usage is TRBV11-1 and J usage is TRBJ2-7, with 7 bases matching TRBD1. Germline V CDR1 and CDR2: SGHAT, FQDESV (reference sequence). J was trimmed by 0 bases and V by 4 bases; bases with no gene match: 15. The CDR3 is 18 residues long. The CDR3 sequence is CASSSGNRGQVYSYEQYF. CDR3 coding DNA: TGTGCCAGCAGCTCAGGAAATCGCGGACAGGTCTACTCCTACGAGCAGTACTTC. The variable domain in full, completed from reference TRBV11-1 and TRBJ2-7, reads EAEVAQSPRYKITEKSQAVAFWCDPISGHATLYWYRQILGQGPELLVQFQDESVVDDSQLPKDRFSAERLKGVDSTLKIQPAELGDSAMYLCASSSGNRGQVYSYEQYFGPGTRLTVT.

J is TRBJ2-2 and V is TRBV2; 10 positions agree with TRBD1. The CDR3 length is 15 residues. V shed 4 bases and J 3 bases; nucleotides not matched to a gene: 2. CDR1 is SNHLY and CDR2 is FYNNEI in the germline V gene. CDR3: CASSVTGGYTGELFF. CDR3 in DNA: TGTGCCAGCAGTGTGACAGGGGGCTACACCGGGGAGCTGTTTTTT.

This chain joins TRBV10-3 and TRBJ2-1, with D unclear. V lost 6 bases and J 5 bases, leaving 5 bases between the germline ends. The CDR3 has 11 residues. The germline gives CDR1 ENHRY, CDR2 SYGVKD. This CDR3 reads CAIRQNNEQFF. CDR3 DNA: TGTGCCATCAGGCAGAACAATGAGCAGTTCTTC.

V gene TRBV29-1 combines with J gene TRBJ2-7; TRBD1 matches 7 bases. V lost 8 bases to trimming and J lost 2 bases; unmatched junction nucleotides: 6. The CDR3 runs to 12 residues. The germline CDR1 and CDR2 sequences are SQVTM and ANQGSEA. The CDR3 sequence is CSIRQGPYEQYF. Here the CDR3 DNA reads TGCAGCATAAGACAGGGCCCCTACGAGCAGTACTTC.

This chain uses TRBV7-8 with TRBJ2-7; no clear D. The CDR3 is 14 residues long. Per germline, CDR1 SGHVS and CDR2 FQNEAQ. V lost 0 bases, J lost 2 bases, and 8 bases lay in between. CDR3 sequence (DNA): TGTGCCAGCAGCTTAGCTGAAACTACCTACGAGCAGTACTTC. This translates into CASSLAETTYEQYF.

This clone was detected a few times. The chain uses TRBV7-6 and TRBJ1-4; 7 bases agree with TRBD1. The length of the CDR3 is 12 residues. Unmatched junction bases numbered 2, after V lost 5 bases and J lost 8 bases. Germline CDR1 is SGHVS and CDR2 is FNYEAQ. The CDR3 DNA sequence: TGTGCCAGCAGCCCCAGGGGGGAAAAACTGTTTTTT. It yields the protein CASSPRGEKLFF.

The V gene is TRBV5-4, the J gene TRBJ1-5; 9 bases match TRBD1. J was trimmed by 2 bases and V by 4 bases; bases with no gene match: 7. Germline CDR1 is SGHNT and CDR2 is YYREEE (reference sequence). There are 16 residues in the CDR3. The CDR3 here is CASSPGGDRGNQPQHF. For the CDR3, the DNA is TGTGCCAGCAGCCCGGGGGGGGACAGGGGCAATCAGCCCCAGCATTTT.

The CDR3 region has the DNA TGTGCCAGCAGTGAACAGGGCTTCGCTCGGGAAAAACTGTTTTTT. Translation gives CASSEQGFAREKLFF. The rearrangement uses TRBV6-1 and TRBJ1-4, with D maybe TRBD1 (5 bases). Germline loops: CDR1 MNHNS, CDR2 SASEGT. Trimming shortened V by 2 bases and J by 8 bases, and 15 bases separated the two germline ends. There are 15 residues in the CDR3.

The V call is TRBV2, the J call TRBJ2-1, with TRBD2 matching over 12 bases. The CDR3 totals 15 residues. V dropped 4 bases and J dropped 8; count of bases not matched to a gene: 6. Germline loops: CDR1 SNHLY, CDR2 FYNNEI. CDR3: CASSGRLAGAYEQFF. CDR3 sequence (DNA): TGTGCCAGCAGTGGGCGACTAGCGGGAGCCTATGAGCAGTTCTTC.